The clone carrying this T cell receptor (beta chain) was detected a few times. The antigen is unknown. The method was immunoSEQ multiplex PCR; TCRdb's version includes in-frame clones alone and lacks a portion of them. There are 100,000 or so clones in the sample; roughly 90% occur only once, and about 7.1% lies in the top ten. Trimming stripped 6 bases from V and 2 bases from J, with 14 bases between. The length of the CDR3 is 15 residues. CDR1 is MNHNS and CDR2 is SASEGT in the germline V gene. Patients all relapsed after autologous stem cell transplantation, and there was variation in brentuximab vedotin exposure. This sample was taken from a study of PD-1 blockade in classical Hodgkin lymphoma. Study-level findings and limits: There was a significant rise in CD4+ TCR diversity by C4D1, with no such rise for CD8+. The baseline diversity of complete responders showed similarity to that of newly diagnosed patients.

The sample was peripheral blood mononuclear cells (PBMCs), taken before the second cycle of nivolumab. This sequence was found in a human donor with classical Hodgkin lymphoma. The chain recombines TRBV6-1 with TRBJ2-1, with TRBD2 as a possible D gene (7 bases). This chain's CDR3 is CASSQEGGAYNEQFF. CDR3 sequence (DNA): TGTGCCAGCAGCCAAGAGGGGGGGGCCTACAATGAGCAGTTCTTC.